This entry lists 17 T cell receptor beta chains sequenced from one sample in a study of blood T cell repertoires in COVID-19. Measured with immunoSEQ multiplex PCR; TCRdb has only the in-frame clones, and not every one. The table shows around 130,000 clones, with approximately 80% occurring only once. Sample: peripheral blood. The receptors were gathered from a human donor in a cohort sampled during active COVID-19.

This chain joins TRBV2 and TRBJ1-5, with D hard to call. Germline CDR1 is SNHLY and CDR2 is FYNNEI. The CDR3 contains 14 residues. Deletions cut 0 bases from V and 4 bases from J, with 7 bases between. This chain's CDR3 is CASSEATSNQPQHF. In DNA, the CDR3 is TGTGCCAGCAGTGAAGCTACATCTAATCAGCCCCAGCATTTT.

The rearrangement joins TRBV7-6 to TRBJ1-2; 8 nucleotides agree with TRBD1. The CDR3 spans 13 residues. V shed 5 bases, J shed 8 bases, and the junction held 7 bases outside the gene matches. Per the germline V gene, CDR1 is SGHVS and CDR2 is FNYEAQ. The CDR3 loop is CASSPGQGLGYTF. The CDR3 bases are TGTGCCAGCAGCCCCGGACAGGGTTTAGGCTACACCTTC.

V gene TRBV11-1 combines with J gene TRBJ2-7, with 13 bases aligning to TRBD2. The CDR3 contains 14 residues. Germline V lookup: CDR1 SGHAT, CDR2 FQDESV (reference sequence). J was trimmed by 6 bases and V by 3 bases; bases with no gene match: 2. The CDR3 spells CASSFGLAGVEQYF. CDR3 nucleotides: TGTGCCAGCAGCTTTGGACTAGCGGGAGTCGAGCAGTACTTC.

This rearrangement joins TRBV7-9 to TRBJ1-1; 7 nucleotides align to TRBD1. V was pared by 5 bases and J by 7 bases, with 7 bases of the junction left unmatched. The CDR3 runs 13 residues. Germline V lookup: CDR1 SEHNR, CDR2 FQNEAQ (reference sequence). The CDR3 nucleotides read TGTGCCAGCAGCAACAGGGGAGTGAGTGAAGCTTTCTTT. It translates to CASSNRGVSEAFF.

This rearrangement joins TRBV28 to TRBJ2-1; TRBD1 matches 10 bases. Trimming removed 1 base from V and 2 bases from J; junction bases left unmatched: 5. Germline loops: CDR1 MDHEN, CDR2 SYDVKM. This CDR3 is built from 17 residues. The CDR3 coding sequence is TGTGCCAGCAGTTTATTATCGGGACAGGGGCCCTACAATGAGCAGTTCTTC. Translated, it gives CASSLLSGQGPYNEQFF.

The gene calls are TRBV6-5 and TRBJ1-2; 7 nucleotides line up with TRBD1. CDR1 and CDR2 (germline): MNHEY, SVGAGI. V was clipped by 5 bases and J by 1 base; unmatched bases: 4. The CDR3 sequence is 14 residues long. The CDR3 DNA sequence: TGTGCCAGCAGTAGGACAGGATTTAACTATGGCTACACCTTC. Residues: CASSRTGFNYGYTF.

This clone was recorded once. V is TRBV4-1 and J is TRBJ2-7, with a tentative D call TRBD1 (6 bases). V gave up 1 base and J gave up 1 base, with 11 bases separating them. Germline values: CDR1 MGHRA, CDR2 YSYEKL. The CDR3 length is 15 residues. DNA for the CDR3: TGCGCCAGCAGCCAAGCTCGGACAGAATCCTACGAGCAGTACTTC. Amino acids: CASSQARTESYEQYF.

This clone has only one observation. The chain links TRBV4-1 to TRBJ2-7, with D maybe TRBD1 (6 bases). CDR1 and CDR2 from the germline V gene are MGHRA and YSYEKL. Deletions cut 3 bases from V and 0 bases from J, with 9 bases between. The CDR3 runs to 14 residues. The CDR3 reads CASSQGAGSYEQYF. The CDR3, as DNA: TGCGCCAGCAGCCAGGGGGCCGGCTCCTACGAGCAGTACTTC.

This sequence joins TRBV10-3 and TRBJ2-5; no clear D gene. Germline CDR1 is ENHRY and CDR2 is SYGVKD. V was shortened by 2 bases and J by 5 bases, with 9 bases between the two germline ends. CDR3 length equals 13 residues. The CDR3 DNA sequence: TGTGCCATCAGTGAGGAGGAGAGCGAGACCCAGTACTTC. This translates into CAISEEESETQYF.

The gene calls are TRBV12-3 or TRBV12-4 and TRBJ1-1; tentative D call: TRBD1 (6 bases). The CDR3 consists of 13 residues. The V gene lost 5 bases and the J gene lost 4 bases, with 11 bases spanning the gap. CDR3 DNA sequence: TGTGCCAGCAGTACAGGGCTCGCCACTGAAGCTTTCTTT. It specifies CASSTGLATEAFF.

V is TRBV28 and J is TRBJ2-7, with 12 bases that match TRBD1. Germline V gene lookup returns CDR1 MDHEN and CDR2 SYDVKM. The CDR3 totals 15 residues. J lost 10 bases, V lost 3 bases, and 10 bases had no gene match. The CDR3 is CASSLTGTGGLRQYF. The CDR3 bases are TGTGCCAGCAGTTTGACCGGGACAGGGGGCCTTCGTCAGTACTTC.

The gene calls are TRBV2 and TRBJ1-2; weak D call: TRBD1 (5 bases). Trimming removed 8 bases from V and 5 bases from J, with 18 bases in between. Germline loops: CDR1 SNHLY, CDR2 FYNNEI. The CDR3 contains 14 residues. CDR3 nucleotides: TGTGCCAGCGGGGCCGGCACCTTAGGGTATGGCTACACCTTC. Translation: CASGAGTLGYGYTF.

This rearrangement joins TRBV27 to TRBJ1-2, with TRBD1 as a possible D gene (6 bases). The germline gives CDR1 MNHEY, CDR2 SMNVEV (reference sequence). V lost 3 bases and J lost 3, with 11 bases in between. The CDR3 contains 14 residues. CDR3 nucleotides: TGTGCCAGCAGTTTTGCAGGGGCGGACTATGGCTACACCTTC. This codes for CASSFAGADYGYTF.

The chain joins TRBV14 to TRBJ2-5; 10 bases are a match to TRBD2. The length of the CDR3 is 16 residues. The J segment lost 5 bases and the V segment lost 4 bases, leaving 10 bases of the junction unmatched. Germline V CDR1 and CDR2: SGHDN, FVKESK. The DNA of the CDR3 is TGTGCCAGCAGCCTCCCTAGCGGGGGACGACGGGAGACCCAGTACTTC. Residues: CASSLPSGGRRETQYF.

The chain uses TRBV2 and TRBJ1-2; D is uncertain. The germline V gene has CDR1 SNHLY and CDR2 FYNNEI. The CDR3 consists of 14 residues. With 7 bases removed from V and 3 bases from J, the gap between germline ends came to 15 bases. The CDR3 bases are TGTGCCAGCATTCCGGGTGTGATGGACTATGGCTACACCTTC. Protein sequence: CASIPGVMDYGYTF.

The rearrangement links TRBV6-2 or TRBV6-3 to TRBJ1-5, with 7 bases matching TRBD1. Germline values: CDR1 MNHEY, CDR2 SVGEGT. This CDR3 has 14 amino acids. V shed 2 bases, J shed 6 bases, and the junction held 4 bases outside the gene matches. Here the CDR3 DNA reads TGTGCCAGCAGTTACAGGGGGCTGGGTCAGCCCCAGCATTTT. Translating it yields CASSYRGLGQPQHF.

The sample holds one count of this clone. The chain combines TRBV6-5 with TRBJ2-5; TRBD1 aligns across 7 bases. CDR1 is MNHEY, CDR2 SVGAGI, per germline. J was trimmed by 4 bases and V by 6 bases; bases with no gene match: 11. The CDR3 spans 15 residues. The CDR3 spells CASSFLSTGRETQYF. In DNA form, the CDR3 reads TGTGCCAGCAGCTTTCTTTCGACAGGGAGAGAGACCCAGTACTTC.